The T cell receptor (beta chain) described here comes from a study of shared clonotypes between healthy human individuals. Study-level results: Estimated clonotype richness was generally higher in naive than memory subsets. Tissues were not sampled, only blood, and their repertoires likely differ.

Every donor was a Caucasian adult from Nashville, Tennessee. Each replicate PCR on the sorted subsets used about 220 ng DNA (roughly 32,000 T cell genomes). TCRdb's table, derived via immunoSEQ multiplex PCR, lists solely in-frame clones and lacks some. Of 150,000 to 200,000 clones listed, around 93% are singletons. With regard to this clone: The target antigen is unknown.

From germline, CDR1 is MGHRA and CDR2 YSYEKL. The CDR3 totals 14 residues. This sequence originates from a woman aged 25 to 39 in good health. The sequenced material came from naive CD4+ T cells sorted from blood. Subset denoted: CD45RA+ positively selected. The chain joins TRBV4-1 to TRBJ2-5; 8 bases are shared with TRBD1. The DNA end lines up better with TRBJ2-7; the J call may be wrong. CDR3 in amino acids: CASSPRDRTYEQYF. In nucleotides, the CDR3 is TGCGCCAGCAGCCCCCGGGACAGGACTTACGAGCAGTACTTC.